Following are 5 T cell receptor beta chains from one sample sequenced in a study of T cells in Graves' hyperthyroidism and ophthalmopathy. There were TCR beta CDR3 regions amplified from RNA transcripts. First-round RT-PCR with HTBI primers amplified the TCR CDR3 region. MiXCR was run by TCRdb on the multiplex PCR reads, yielding one entry per CDR3 protein. The repertoire holds about 540,000 distinct CDR3 sequences, approximately 44% seen once, with 6.5% to 9% in the top ten. The source material was peripheral blood or thyroid tissue (not recorded which). These receptors were obtained from a woman aged 18-29 years with Graves' hyperthyroidism.

The V gene is TRBV15, the J gene TRBJ2-7; 11 bases are shared with TRBD2. Looked up from germline, CDR1 is LNHNV and CDR2 is YYDKDF (reference sequence). V lost 0 bases and J lost 2; bases outside the gene matches: 0. This CDR3 contains 15 residues. Written as DNA, the CDR3 is TGTGCCACCAGCAGAGAACTAGCGGGAGCCTACGAGCAGTACTTC. Its translation is CATSRELAGAYEQYF.

The genes are TRBV6-5 and TRBJ1-2; weak D call: TRBD1 (5 bases). The CDR3 runs to 15 residues. The V end was cut by 5 bases, the J end by 4 bases, with 17 bases between. CDR1 is MNHEY, CDR2 SVGAGI, per germline. CDR3 nucleotide sequence: TGTGCCAGCAGTAGGCTCCAGGGAAACGGCTATGGCTACACCTTC. Residues: CASSRLQGNGYGYTF.

This clonotype occurred a few times. This sequence joins TRBV7-2 and TRBJ1-2; TRBD1 matches 9 bases. V shed 5 bases, J shed 6 bases, and the junction held 13 bases outside the gene matches. The germline V gene encodes CDR1 SGHTA and CDR2 FQGNSA. The CDR3 length is 16 residues. The CDR3 loop is CASSLGQGITVDGYTF. CDR3 in DNA: TGTGCCAGCAGCCTGGGACAGGGTATAACGGTGGATGGCTACACCTTC.

The genes are TRBV19 and TRBJ1-2; a possible D gene is TRBD1 (5 bases). V was shortened by 11 bases and J by 7 bases, with 20 bases between the two germline ends. Germline assignment: CDR1 LNHDA and CDR2 SQIVND (reference sequence). This CDR3 contains 13 residues. The CDR3 protein is CAGIPGGAGGYTF. In nucleotides, the CDR3 is TGTGCCGGTATCCCGGGAGGGGCCGGTGGCTACACCTTC.

This clonotype was seen many times. The chain carries TRBV7-9 and TRBJ1-2, with TRBD1 as a possible D gene (5 bases). The germline gives CDR1 SEHNR, CDR2 FQNEAQ (reference sequence). Trimming took off 5 bases at V and 4 bases at J, with 11 bases between the two ends. The CDR3 has 13 amino acids. CDR3 protein: CASSVDILYGYTF. CDR3 sequence (DNA): TGTGCCAGCAGCGTGGACATCCTCTATGGCTACACCTTC.